The entry that follows covers one T cell receptor (beta chain) sequence. This CDR3 is built from 14 residues. Germline loops: CDR1 SGHRS, CDR2 YFSETQ. After removal of 4 bases from V and 3 bases from J, the junction contained 3 bases not matched to a gene. The sample originates from a study of cytomegalovirus exposure and HLA in healthy donors. Primers included in the PCR were 60 Vbeta and 13 Jbeta primers. TCRdb keeps only in-frame clones here, not all; method: immunoSEQ multiplex PCR. The sample records about 210,000 clones, approximately 81% being singletons. The TCR sequence derives from a man aged 25 to 40 in good health and CMV-seronegative. Sequences were obtained from PBMCs. The chain is built from TRBV5-1 and TRBJ1-3, with 8 bases fitting TRBD1. The DNA for the CDR3 is TGCGCCAGCAGCGCGGACAGGGATGGAAACACCATATATTTT. Its translation is CASSADRDGNTIYF. The complete variable domain, with remaining parts taken from reference TRBV5-1 and TRBJ1-3, reads KAGVTQTPRYLIKTRGQQVTLSCSPISGHRSVSWYQQTPGQGLQFLFEYFSETQRNKGNFPGRFSGRQFSNSRSEMNVSTLELGDSALYLCASSADRDGNTIYFGEGSWLTVV.